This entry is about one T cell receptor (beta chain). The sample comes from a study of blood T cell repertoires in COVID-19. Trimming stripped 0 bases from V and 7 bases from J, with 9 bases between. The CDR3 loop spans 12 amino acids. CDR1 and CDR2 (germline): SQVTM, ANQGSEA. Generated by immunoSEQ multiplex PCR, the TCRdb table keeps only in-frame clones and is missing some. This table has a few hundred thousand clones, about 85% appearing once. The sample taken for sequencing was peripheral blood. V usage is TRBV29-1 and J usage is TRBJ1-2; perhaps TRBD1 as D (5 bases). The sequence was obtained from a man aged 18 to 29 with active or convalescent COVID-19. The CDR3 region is CSVEDRVSGYTF. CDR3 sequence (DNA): TGCAGCGTTGAAGACAGGGTCTCTGGCTACACCTTC.